The source of this T cell receptor beta chain is a study of T cell repertoires in cytomegalovirus infection. The wider study: Signatures in public TCR beta sequences pointed to both CMV infection and matching HLA type. Study-level results: It was HLA-C-restricted CMV-specific TCR beta clonotypes that dominated the response ex vivo. The cumulative frequency of public TCR beta families identified carriers of CMV plus the relevant HLA.

Each CDR3 protein gets one entry after TCRdb re-called the reads with MiXCR. The sample records hundreds of thousands of distinct CDR3 sequences, under 20% being singletons. Germline CDR1 reads LNHDA; CDR2 reads SQIVND (reference sequence). The CDR3 is 13 amino acids. The J segment lost 6 bases and the V segment lost 4 bases, leaving 3 bases of the junction unmatched. This clonotype was detected only a few times. Its antigen is as yet unknown. V and J are TRBV19 and TRBJ1-1; 9 bases match TRBD1. Sequenced sample: PBMCs. This receptor was taken from a human donor in good health (CMV status not recorded). Some clones in this sample may be carry-over from other donors' samples. The CDR3 bases are TGTGCCAGTAGTACGAGGACAGGGGCTGAAGCTTTCTTT. This gives the protein CASSTRTGAEAFF. The entire variable domain, with the rest obtained from reference TRBV19 and TRBJ1-1, is as follows: DGGITQSPKYLFRKEGQNVTLSCEQNLNHDAMYWYRQDPGQGLRLIYYSQIVNDFQKGDIAEGYSVSREKKESFPLTVTSAQKNPTAFYLCASSTRTGAEAFFGQGTRLTVV.